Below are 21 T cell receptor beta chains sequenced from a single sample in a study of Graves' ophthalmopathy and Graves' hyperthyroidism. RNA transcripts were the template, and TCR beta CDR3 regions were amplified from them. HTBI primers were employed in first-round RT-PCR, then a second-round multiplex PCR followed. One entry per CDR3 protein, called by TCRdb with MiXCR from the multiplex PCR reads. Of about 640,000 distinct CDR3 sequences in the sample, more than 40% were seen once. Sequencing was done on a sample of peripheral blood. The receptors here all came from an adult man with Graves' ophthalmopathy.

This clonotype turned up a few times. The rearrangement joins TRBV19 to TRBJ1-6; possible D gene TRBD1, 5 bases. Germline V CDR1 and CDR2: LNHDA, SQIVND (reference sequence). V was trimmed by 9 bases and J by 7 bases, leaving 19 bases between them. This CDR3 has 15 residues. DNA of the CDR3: TGTGCCAGCAGCTTCGGGCAGGGAGTCAATTCACCCCTCCACTTT. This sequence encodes CASSFGQGVNSPLHF.

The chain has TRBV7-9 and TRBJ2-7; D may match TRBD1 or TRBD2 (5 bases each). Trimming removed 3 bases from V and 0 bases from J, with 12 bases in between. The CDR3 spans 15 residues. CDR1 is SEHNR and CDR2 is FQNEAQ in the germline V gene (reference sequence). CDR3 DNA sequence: TGTGCCAGCAGCTTTGGAGCCGGGGCCTCCTACGAGCAGTACTTC. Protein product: CASSFGAGASYEQYF.

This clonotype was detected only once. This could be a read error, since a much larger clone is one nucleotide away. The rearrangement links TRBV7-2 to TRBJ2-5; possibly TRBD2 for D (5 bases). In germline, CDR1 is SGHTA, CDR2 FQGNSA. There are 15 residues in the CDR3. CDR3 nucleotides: TGTGTCAGCAGCTTAGTACGGTCAGCGGAAGAGACCCAGTACTTC. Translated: CVSSLVRSAEETQYF.

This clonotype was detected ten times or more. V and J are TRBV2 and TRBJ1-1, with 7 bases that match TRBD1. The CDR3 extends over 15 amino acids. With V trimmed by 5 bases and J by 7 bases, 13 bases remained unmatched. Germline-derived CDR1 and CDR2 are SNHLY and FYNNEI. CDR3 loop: CASSRPPTGQNEAFF. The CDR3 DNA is TGTGCCAGCAGTCGACCCCCGACAGGGCAGAATGAAGCTTTCTTT.

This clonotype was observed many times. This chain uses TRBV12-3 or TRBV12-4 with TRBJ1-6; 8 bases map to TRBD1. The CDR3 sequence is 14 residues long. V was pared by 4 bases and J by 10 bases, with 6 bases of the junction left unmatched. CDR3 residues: CASSSQGERSPLHF. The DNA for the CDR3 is TGTGCCAGCAGTTCACAGGGGGAGAGATCACCCCTCCACTTT.

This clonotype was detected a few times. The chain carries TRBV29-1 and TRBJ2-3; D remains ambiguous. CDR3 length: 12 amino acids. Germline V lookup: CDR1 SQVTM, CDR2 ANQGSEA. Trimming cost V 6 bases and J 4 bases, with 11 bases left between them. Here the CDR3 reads CSVPRDADTQYF. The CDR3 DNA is TGCAGCGTGCCAAGAGATGCAGATACGCAGTATTTT.

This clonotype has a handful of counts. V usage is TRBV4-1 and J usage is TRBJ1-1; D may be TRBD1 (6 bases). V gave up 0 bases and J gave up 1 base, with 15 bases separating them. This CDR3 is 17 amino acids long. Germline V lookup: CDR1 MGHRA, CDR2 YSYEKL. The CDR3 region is CASSQERLGTTNTEAFF. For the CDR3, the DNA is TGCGCCAGCAGCCAAGAGAGGCTAGGGACAACGAACACTGAAGCTTTCTTT.

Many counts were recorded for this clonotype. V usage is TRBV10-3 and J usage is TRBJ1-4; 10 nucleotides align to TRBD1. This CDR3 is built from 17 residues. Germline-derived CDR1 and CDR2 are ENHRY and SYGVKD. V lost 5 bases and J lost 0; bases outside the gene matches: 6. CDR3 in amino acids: CAISSDRGQATNEKLFF. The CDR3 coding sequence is TGTGCCATCAGTTCTGACAGGGGGCAAGCAACTAATGAAAAACTGTTTTTT.

CDR3 sequence reads: CSVDPKSSYNGYTF. The CDR3 DNA reads TGCAGCGTTGATCCCAAGAGCTCCTACAATGGCTACACCTTC. The chain uses TRBV29-1 and TRBJ1-2; D gene uncertain. V gave up 3 bases and J gave up 6 bases, with 17 bases separating them. Germline V gene data show CDR1 as SQVTM and CDR2 as ANQGSEA. This CDR3 is 14 amino acids long.

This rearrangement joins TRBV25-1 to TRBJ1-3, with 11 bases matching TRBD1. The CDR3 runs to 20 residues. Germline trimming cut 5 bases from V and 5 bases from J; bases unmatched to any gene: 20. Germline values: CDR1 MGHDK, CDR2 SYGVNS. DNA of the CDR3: TGTGCCAGCAGTTTCCTGCTGGGACAGGGGGTTGTACTTGGTAGAAACACCATATATTTT. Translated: CASSFLLGQGVVLGRNTIYF.

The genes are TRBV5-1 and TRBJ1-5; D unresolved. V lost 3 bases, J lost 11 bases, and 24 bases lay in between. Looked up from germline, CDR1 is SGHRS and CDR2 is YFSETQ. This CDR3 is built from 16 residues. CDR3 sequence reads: CASSSRLAENQETQHF. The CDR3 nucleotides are TGCGCCAGCAGCTCCCGACTAGCGGAGAACCAAGAGACCCAGCATTTT.

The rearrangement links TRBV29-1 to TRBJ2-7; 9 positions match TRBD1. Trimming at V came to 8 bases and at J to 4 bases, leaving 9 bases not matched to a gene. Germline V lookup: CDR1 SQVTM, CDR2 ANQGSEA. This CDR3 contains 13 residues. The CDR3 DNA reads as TGCAGCCCCCCGGGACAGGGATCTTACGAGCAGTACTTC. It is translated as CSPPGQGSYEQYF.

CDR3 sequence reads: CSARDREQETETQYF. The CDR3, as DNA: TGCAGTGCTAGAGATAGGGAACAGGAGACAGAGACCCAGTACTTC. J is TRBJ2-5 and V is TRBV20-1, with D tentatively TRBD1 (5 bases). The germline gives CDR1 DFQATT, CDR2 SNEGSKA (reference sequence). The CDR3 runs 15 residues. Trimming took off 0 bases at V and 4 bases at J, with 15 bases between the two ends.

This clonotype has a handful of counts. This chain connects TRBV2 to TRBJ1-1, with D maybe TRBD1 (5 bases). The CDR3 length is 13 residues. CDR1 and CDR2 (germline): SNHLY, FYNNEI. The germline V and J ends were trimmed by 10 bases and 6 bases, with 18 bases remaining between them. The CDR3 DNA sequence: TGTGCCATCCAGGCCGGGGCGAATGCTGAAGCTTTCTTT. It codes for CAIQAGANAEAFF.

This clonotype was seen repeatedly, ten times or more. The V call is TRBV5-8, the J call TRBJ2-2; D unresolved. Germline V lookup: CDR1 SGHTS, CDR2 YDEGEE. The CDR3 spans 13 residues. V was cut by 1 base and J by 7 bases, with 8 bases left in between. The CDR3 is CASSLSQIGELFF. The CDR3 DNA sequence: TGTGCCAGCAGCTTGTCACAGATCGGGGAGCTGTTTTTT.

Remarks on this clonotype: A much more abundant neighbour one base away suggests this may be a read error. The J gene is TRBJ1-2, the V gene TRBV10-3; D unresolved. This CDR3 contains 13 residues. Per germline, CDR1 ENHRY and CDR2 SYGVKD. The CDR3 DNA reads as TGTGCCAGCAGTAAACAAGGGAAGTATGGCCACACCTTC. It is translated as CASSKQGKYGHTF.

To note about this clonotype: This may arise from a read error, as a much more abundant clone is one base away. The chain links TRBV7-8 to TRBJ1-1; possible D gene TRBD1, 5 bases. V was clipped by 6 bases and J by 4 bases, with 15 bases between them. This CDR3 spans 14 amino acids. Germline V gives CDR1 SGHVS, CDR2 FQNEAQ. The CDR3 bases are TGTGCCAGCAGGGCAGGGCCGGTGGGCACTGAAGCTTTCTTT. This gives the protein CASRAGPVGTEAFF.

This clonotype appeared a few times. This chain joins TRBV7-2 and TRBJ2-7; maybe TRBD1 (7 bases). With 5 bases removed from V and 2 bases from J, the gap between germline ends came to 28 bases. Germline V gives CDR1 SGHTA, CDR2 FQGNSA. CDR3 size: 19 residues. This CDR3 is CASSPHGRGGRTTAYEQYF. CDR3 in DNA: TGTGCCAGCAGCCCACACGGGAGAGGGGGCAGAACCACCGCCTACGAGCAGTACTTC.

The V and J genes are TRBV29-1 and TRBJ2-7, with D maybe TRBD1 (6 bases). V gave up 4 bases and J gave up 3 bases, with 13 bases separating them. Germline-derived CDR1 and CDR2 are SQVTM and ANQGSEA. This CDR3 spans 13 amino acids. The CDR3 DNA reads TGCAGCGTTGCTAGGACAGAAAGCTACGAGCAGTACTTC. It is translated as CSVARTESYEQYF.

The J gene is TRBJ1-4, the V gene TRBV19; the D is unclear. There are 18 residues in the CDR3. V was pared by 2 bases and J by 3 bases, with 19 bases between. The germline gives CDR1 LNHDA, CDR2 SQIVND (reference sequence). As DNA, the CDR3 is TGTGCCAGTAGTATACTCGAAATAAACCCTGGGGCTAATGAAAAACTGTTTTTT. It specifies CASSILEINPGANEKLFF.

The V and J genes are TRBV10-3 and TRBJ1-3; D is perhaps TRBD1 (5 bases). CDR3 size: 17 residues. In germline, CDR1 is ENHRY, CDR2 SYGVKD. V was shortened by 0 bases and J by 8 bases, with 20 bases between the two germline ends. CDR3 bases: TGTGCCATCAGTGAGTCGGGACTAGCGGGAGTCCAAGACACCATATATTTT. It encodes CAISESGLAGVQDTIYF.